The sequence of this TCR beta chain was determined in a study of cytomegalovirus exposure and HLA in healthy donors. Study summary: From about 200 million T cells, an earlier analysis saw some 120 million unique TCR beta sequences. Early on, a data release was issued that held 80 million or so unique TCRs from HLA-typed donors.

Study results and limitations: Prior analysis indicated that the majority of TCR beta V segments exhibited productivity approximately 90% or approximately 30% of the time. An observed cluster of highly shared sequence variants was recorded as a likely sequencing artifact.

CDR3 length: 13 amino acids. V dropped 4 bases and J dropped 2; count of bases not matched to a gene: 3. Germline loops: CDR1 SGDLS, CDR2 YYNGEE. The table lists this clone with many counts. Its antigen is unidentified. PCR involved 60 Vbeta and 13 Jbeta primers. The method was immunoSEQ multiplex PCR; TCRdb's version includes in-frame clones alone and lacks a portion of them. Among approximately 140,000 clones listed, about three quarters were seen once. The sample consisted of PBMCs. The chain carries TRBV9 and TRBJ2-7; TRBD2 agrees at 7 bases. The sequence derives from a middle-aged woman in good health and CMV-seronegative. CDR3 DNA sequence: TGTGCCAGCAGCCCTAGCGGTACCTACGAGCAGTACTTC. Its translation is CASSPSGTYEQYF.